This T cell receptor (beta chain) was obtained from a study of cytomegalovirus exposure and HLA in healthy donors. Worth noting for this clone: As yet, its antigen is unknown.

CDR3 length equals 14 residues. Per the germline V gene, CDR1 is SNHLY and CDR2 is FYNNEI. V gave up 5 bases and J gave up 0 bases, with 5 bases separating them. Broader study findings: Later on, an analysis showed TCR association rates differing by HLA locus, with DRB1 the most and HLA-C the fewest. There were some public TCRs occurring in many donors, but most TCR sequences were rare. When the data were analyzed later, several of the most significant clusters appeared to be linked to common viral pathogens.

Primers included in the PCR were 60 Vbeta and 13 Jbeta primers. Clones were sequenced by immunoSEQ multiplex PCR, and TCRdb holds only the in-frame ones, with some missing. The sample has approximately 150,000 clones, roughly 77% seen once. The chain uses TRBV2 and TRBJ2-6; D might be TRBD2 (5 bases). The clonotype comes from a man aged 25-45 years in good health and CMV-seropositive. Source material: PBMCs. For the CDR3, the DNA is TGTGCCAGCAGTCGGGACTCTGGGGCCAACGTCCTGACTTTC. Translating gives CASSRDSGANVLTF.